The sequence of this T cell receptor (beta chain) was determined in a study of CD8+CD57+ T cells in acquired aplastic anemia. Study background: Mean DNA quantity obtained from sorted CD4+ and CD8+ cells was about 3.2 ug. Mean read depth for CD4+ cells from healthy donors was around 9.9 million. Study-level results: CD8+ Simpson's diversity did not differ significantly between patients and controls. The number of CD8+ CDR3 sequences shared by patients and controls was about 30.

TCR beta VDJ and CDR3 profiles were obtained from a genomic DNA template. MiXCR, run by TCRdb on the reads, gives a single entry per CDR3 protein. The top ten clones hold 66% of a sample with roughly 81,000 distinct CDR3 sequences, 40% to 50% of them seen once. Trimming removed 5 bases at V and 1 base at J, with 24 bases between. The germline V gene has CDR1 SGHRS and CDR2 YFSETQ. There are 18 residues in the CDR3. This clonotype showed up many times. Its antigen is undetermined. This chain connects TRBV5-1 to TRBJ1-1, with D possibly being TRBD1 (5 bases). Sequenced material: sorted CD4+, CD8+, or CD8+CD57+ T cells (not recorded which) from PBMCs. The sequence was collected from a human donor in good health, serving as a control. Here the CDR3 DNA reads TGCGCCAGCAGGGAGCGGGTAGAGCAGGGCGTGAGGAACACTGAAGCTTTCTTT. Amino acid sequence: CASRERVEQGVRNTEAFF.